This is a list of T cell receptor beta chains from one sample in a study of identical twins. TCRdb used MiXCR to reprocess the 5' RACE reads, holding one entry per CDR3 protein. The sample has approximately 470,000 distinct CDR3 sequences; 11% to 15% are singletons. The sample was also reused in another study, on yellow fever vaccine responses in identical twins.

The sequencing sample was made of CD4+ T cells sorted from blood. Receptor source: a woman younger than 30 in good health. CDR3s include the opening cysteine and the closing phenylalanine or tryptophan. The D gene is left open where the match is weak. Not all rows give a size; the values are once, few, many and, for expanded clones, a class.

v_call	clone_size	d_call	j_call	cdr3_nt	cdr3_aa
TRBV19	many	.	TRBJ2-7	TGTGCCAGTAGTTCTCAACGAAGTTCCTACGAGCAGTACTTC	CASSSQRSSYEQYF
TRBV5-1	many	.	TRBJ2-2	TGCGCCAGCAGCTCTCCAGTCGGGGAGCTGTTTTTT	CASSSPVGELFF
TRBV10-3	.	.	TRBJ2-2	TGTGCCATCAGTGCCGCTGGCAGGAACACCGGGGAGCTGTTTTTT	CAISAAGRNTGELFF
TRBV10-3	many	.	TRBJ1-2	TGTGCCATCAGTGACCCCAGGGAAGGATATGGCTACACCTTC	CAISDPREGYGYTF
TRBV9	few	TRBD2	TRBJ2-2	TGTGCCAGCAGCTCGAGCGGGATTCTAGGCGGGGAGCTGTTTTTT	CASSSSGILGGELFF
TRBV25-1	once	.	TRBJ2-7	TGTGCCAGCAAAGCGTCTAGCGACGCCTACGAGCAGTACTTC	CASKASSDAYEQYF
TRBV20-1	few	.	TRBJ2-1	TGCAGTGCTAGTATCGCCGGTGGAGAGCAGTTCTTC	CSASIAGGEQFF
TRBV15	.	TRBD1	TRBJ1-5	TGTGCCACCAGCAGAGGAATGGGACAGGGTGATTTCAATCAGCCCCAGCATTTT	CATSRGMGQGDFNQPQHF
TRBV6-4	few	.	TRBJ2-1	TGTGCCAGCAATAAACATGAGCAGTTCTTC	CASNKHEQFF
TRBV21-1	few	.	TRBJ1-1	TGTGCCAGCAGCAAACAGGGCAGAGGATACCCAGGGTACACTGAAGCTTTCTTT	CASSKQGRGYPGYTEAFF
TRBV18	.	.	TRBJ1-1	TGTGCCAGCTCACCACCTATACAGGTGAGGGGCACTGAAGCTTTCTTT	CASSPPIQVRGTEAFF
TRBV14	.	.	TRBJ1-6	TGTGCCAGCAGTGTGAGGGGCATCGGTTCACCCCTCCACTTT	CASSVRGIGSPLHF
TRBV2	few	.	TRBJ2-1	TGTGCCAGCAGTGATCGACGGGCCCCCTACAATGAGCAGTTCTTC	CASSDRRAPYNEQFF
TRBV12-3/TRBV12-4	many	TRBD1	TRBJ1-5	TGTGCCAGCAGCCGTCCCGGGACAGGGCTACCCCAGCATTTT	CASSRPGTGLPQHF
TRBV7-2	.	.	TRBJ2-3	TGTGCCAGCAGCTTAGCATCCACCAGCACAGATACGCAGTATTTT	CASSLASTSTDTQYF
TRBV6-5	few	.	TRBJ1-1	TGTGCCAGCAGGGCCGCAGGAAAAGCTTTCTTT	CASRAAGKAFF
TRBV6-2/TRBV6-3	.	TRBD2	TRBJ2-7	TGTGCCAGCAGGACTAGCTGGAGTTACGAGCAGTACTTC	CASRTSWSYEQYF
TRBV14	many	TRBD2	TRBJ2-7	TGTGCCAGCAGCCACCTGGGACTAGCGGGAGACTACGAGCAGTACTTC	CASSHLGLAGDYEQYF
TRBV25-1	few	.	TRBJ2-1	TGTGCCAGCAGTGCCTCGGGACGCAACAATGAGCAGTTCTTC	CASSASGRNNEQFF
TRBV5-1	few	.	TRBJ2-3	TGCGCCAGCAGCCGGAGGTCCAGGGCCACAGATACGCAGTATTTT	CASSRRSRATDTQYF
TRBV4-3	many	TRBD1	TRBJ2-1	TGCGCCAGCAGCCAACAGGGACAGGGGGTAGGAAATGAGCAGTTCTTC	CASSQQGQGVGNEQFF
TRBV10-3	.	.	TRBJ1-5	TGTGCCATCAGTGGAGTTGATAGCAATCAGCCCCAGCATTTT	CAISGVDSNQPQHF
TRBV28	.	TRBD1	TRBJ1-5	TGTGCCAGCAGACTGCAACAGGGGTGGAATCAGCCCCAGCATTTT	CASRLQQGWNQPQHF
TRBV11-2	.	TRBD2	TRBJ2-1	TGTGCCAGCAGCGGGACTAGCGGGGGGACCTCCTACAATGAGCAGTTCTTC	CASSGTSGGTSYNEQFF
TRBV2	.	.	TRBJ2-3	TGTGCCAGCAGTGAAGTGGGGGGGCCCACAGATACGCAGTATTTT	CASSEVGGPTDTQYF
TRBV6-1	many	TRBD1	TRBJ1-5	TGTGCCAGCACTAAAGTGTCGGGGGACAGCATGTCGCCCCAGCATTTT	CASTKVSGDSMSPQHF
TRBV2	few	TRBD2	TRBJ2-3	TGTGCCAGCAGACGAGCGGGGAACACAGATACGCAGTATTTT	CASRRAGNTDTQYF
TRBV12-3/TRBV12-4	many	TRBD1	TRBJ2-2	TGTGCCAGCAGGGTGGACAGGAGGTCCGGGGAGCTGTTTTTT	CASRVDRRSGELFF
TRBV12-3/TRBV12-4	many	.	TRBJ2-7	TGTGCCAGCAGTAGGGTTCCCCACGAGCAGTACTTC	CASSRVPHEQYF
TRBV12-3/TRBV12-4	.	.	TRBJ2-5	TGTGCCAGCAGTCCCCTGGAGTCGGGTCTGAAGTACCAAGAGACCCAGTACTTC	CASSPLESGLKYQETQYF
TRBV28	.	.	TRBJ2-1	TGTGCCAGCAGTTTATTAGGTGGGCAGGGTATGGATGAGCAGTTCTTC	CASSLLGGQGMDEQFF
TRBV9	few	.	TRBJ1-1	TGTGCCAGCAGCCCTTGGAGAGAGCAGAACCTGAACACTGAAGCTTTCTTT	CASSPWREQNLNTEAFF
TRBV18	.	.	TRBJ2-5	TGTGCCAGCTCACCTTCACAGGGCTTAGAGACCCAGTACTTC	CASSPSQGLETQYF